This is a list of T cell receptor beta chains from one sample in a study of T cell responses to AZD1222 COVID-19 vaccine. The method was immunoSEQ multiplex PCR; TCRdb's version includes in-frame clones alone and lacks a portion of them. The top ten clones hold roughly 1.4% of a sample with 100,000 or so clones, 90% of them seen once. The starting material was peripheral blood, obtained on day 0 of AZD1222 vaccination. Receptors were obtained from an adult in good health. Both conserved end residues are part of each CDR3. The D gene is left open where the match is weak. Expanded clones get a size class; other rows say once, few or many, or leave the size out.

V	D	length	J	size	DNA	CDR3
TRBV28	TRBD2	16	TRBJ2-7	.	TGTGCCAGCAGTTTATTTACTAGCGGGGGGTCCTACGAGCAGTACTTC	CASSLFTSGGSYEQYF
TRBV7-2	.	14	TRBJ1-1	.	TGTGCCAGCAGCTTAGTCTCGGTTTCTAGGGAAGCTTTCTTT	CASSLVSVSREAFF
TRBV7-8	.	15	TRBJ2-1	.	TGTGCCAGCAGCCTCTACCTACCCAGGGGCAATGAGCAGTTCTTC	CASSLYLPRGNEQFF
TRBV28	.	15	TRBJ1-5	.	TGTGCCAGCAGTTTCGGCGGGTTCGGCAATCAGCCCCAGCATTTT	CASSFGGFGNQPQHF
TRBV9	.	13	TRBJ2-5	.	TGTGCCAGCAGCGGACGCCGAGGGGAGACCCAGTACTTC	CASSGRRGETQYF
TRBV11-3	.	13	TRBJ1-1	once	TGTGCCAGCAGTAGACGGTCAAACACTGAAGCTTTCTTT	CASSRRSNTEAFF
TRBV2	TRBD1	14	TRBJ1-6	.	TGTGCCAGCAGTGAACTGGACAGGAATTCACCCCTCCACTTT	CASSELDRNSPLHF
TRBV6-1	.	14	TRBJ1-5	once	TGTGCCAGCAGTGAAGTCCGGCGAGATCAGCCCCAGCATTTT	CASSEVRRDQPQHF
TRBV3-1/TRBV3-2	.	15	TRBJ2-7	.	TGTGCCAGCAGGACTTCCCGGGACCCACAAGCTGGGCAGTACTTC	CASRTSRDPQAGQYF
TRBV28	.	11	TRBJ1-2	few	TGTGCCAGCGGGTCCCACTATGGCTACACCTTC	CASGSHYGYTF
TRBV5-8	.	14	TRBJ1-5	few	TGTGCCAGCAGCTTGGGGCCATCGGATCAGCCCCAGCATTTT	CASSLGPSDQPQHF
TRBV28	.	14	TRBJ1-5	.	TGTGCCAGCAGTTTGGGGGGGGCTGGGCAGCCCCAGCATTTT	CASSLGGAGQPQHF
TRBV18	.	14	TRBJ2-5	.	TGTGCCAGCTCAGAGGGACGGGCCCAAGAGACCCAGTACTTC	CASSEGRAQETQYF
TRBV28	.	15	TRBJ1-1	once	TGTGCCAGCAGTCTGATAAGCAGGGTGAACACTGAAGCTTTCTTT	CASSLISRVNTEAFF
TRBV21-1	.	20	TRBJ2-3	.	TGTGCCAGCAGCACCCCTGGGGGGGGTGACGACCATACTAGCACAGATACGCAGTATTTT	CASSTPGGGDDHTSTDTQYF
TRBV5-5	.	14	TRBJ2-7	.	TGTGCCAGCAGCCCCCCCCCGGGGTTCTACGAGCAGTACTTC	CASSPPPGFYEQYF
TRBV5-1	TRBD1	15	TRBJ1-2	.	TGCGCCAGCAGCTTAGGACAGGGGGCTTCCTTTGGCTACACCTTC	CASSLGQGASFGYTF
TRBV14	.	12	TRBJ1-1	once	TGTGCCAGCAGCCAAGGGACGGTTGAAGCTTTCTTT	CASSQGTVEAFF
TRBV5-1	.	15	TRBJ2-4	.	TGCGCCAGCAGCTTGGCCCTAGGACCCCAAAACATTCAGTACTTC	CASSLALGPQNIQYF
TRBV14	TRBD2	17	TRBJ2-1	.	TGTGCCAGCAGCCACTCGGGACTAGCTGCTTCCTACAATGAGCAGTTCTTC	CASSHSGLAASYNEQFF
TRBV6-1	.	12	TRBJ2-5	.	TGTGCCAGCAGCGAAGGACTTTTTACCCAGTACTTC	CASSEGLFTQYF
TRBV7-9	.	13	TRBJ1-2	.	TGTGCCAGCAGCCCAATGGCGGGGAATCGCTACACCTTC	CASSPMAGNRYTF
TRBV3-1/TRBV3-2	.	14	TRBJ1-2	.	TGTGCCAGCAGTCAATATTTGGCTAACTATGGCTACACCTTC	CASSQYLANYGYTF
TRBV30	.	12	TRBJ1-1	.	TGTGCCTGGACCCTCCCCTATCGGGAAGCTTTCTTT	CAWTLPYREAFF
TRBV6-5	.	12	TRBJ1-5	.	TGTGCCAGCGAGGCCCTCCCCCAGCCCCAGCATTTT	CASEALPQPQHF
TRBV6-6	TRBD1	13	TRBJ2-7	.	TGTGCCAGCGCTGGGGACAGGGGCTACGAGCAGTACTTC	CASAGDRGYEQYF
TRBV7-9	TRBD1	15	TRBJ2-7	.	TGTGCCAGCACTTCAGGGGGCGCTTCCAACTACGAGCAGTACTTC	CASTSGGASNYEQYF
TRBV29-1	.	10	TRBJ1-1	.	TGCAGCGTTATCCCGGGACCAGCTTTCTTT	CSVIPGPAFF
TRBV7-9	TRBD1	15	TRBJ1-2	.	TGTGCCAGCAGCGCTGACAGGGGGCGCGTCTATGGCTACACCTTC	CASSADRGRVYGYTF
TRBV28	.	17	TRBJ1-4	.	TGTGCCAGCAGTTCGACGCCCTCAGGGGCCCTTAATGAAAAACTGTTTTTT	CASSSTPSGALNEKLFF
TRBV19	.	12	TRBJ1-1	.	TGTGCCAGTAGTATTGGGAACACTGAAGCTTTCTTT	CASSIGNTEAFF
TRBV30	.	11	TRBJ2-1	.	TGTGCCCTGGCGTCCTACAATGAGCAGTTCTTC	CALASYNEQFF
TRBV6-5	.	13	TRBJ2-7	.	TGTGCCAGCAGTCCGACCCTAGGTTACGAGCAGTACTTC	CASSPTLGYEQYF
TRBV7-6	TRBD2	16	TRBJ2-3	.	TGTGCCAGCAGCTTATCACCTAGCGGGGCTCAAGGGAGGCAGTATTTT	CASSLSPSGAQGRQYF
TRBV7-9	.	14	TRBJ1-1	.	TGTGCCAGCAGCTTAGTAGTGGGAGGGACTGAAGCTTTCTTT	CASSLVVGGTEAFF
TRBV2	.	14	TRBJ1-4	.	TGTGCCAGCAGGGCAGGCGGGAAAAATGAAAAACTGTTTTTT	CASRAGGKNEKLFF
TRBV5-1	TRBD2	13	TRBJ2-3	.	TGCGCCAGCACCGCGGGGGGGCGGAATACGCAGTATTTT	CASTAGGRNTQYF
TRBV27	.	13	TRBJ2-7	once	TGTGCCAGCAGTTTATCGTCACTTTCCGAGCAGTACTTC	CASSLSSLSEQYF
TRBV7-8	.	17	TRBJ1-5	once	TGTGCCAGCAGCTTAGTTCCATGGACCGGAGATAATCAGCCCCAGCATTTT	CASSLVPWTGDNQPQHF
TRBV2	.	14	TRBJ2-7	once	TGTGCCAGCAGCCTATCCATTGGGGTCCACGAGCAGTACTTC	CASSLSIGVHEQYF
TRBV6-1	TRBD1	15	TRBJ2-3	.	TGTGCCAGCAGTGAACGACAGGGGTCTCTGGATACGCAGTATTTT	CASSERQGSLDTQYF
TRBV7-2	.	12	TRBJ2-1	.	TGTGCCAGCAGCCCGACTAACAATGAGCAGTTCTTC	CASSPTNNEQFF
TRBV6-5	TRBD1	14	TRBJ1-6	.	TGTGCCAGCAGGGCAACAGGGGGCTCGAGGCCCCTCCACTTT	CASRATGGSRPLHF